This TCR beta chain was obtained from a study of cytomegalovirus exposure and HLA in healthy donors (dated by TCRdb to 2016 to 2017). For the study in its entirety: In an earlier analysis of roughly 500 of the donors, 250 to 300 Gb of sequence data and some 120 million unique TCR beta sequences from about 190 million T cells were reported. An early release that covered about 600 HLA-typed donors contained around 300 gigabases of sequencing data and tens of millions of unique TCR sequences. The genetic ancestry cluster associated with self-reported Caucasian donors included about four fifths of the 300 to 400 genotyped donors. The study aimed to test whether cataloging public T cell receptors could reveal signatures of past pathogen exposure. The study used immunosequencing to profile the T cell repertoires of 600 to 850 subjects and linked those repertoires to cytomegalovirus serostatus. In addition to the first cohort of about 650 subjects, a separate validation cohort of around 110 different subjects was used. High-throughput TCR immunosequencing, statistical association of individual TCRs with disease status, and machine learning were combined to predict cytomegalovirus infection status. To study patterns of TCR occurrence, a later analysis re-analyzed previously published TCR beta repertoires from 500 to 850 donors and added high-resolution HLA genotyping. Rather than drawing on any new phenotypic data, the later analysis identified candidate immune exposures from TCR beta sequences and the way those sequences occurred across donors. An earlier analysis of 500 to 650 of the donors applied high-throughput TCR beta sequencing to assess whether each TCR beta V gene segment acted as functional or pseudogenic. Donor age, sex, ethnicity and CMV serostatus were collected together with the repertoire data. In a later genetic analysis, genome-wide SNP genotypes for about 55% of the roughly 700 donors were used, and that subset was treated as a discovery cohort. All discovery cohort repertoires had been generated on a single sequencing platform. HLA typing included class I and class II loci at four-digit resolution. The number of typed donors differed by locus: roughly 620-630 for A, B, C, DRB1 and DQB1; 522 for DQA1; 606 for DPA1; and about 450 for DPB1. Roughly 5 DR-DQ haplotypes were handled as single units for association and clustering because linkage in the cohort was strong. Among almost 400 genotyped donors of the cohort, an average of about 240,000 unique TCR beta nucleotide sequences were sequenced per donor, approximately 20% of them non-productive.

The cohort was made up of roughly 670 healthy bone marrow donors. At the time of sampling, every cohort member was nominally healthy, though immune exposures that went unrecorded were likely present. The donor tested CMV seronegative and was one of the 352 seronegative cohort members. Each donor provided a peripheral blood sample, and peripheral blood mononuclear cells were used for TCR beta sequencing. The Qiagen DNeasy Blood Extraction Kit was used to extract genomic DNA from the blood cell samples. Receptor amplification or capture employed the immunoSEQ multiplex PCR assay. The multiplex PCR relied on a mix of 60 forward primers for TCR Vbeta segments and 13 reverse primers for TCR Jbeta segments. The CDR3 region of rearranged TCR beta genes was amplified from genomic DNA by a multiplex PCR assay. The Illumina HiSeq System was used to sequence the amplified TCR beta libraries as 87-base-pair reads. As for the original processing: In a later analysis, around 80 million unique TCR beta chains were counted across the 690 or so repertoires, and about 9.9 million of these chains were shared by at least two donors. A nearest-neighbor algorithm error-corrected the raw reads and collapsed the reads into unique sequences, merging closely related sequences to remove PCR and sequencing errors. CDR3 sequences were aligned to IMGT reference sequences to assign V, D and J gene segments. For a sequence to be retained, a match of at least six nucleotides was required to both a V gene segment and a J gene segment. A rearrangement counted as productive if the CDR3 had no stop codons and remained in frame with V and J, and every other rearrangement counted as non-productive. CDR3 was defined by IMGT convention, running from the second conserved V-encoded cysteine to the conserved J-encoded phenylalanine. The earlier analysis of 450 to 750 of the donors excluded any sequence lacking an unambiguous match to a single V gene segment. An earlier analysis of some 500 of the donors classified V segments as functional when productive rearrangements were above 56.7% and as segregating when the standard deviation between donors was above 5%. A statistical classification framework was developed to diagnose cytomegalovirus status using the catalog of TCR beta chain sequences. A later analysis assigned V and J genes by comparing TCR nucleotide sequences with IMGT/GENE-DB human TR gene sequences. In a later analysis, CDR3 sequences and most-parsimonious VDJ recombination scenarios were assigned using the TCRdist pipeline. In a later analysis, each TCR beta chain was defined by its CDR3 amino acid sequence together with its V-gene family, and reads without a unique V-gene family were excluded. To address suspected cross-contamination and a sequencing artifact, a later analysis removed a few hundred highly shared, low-generation-probability nucleotide sequences. A later analysis calculated a clonal expansion index for each public chain from normalized within-repertoire ranks of inferred template counts. In a later analysis, generation probabilities were computed using a VDJ recombination model fitted to out-of-frame rearrangements, and the results were checked against IGoR. In a later analysis, TCR-TCR, TCR-HLA and TCR-CMV co-occurrence was scored with hypergeometric tests, and a repertoire-size bias correction was applied to TCR pairs. To estimate false discovery rates, a later analysis permuted the HLA or CMV assignments 20 times. In a later analysis, co-occurring TCRs were grouped using DBSCAN, with TCRdist sequence similarity added in when clustering inside HLA-allele-positive subsets. Co-occurrence clustering excluded repertoires with fewer than 30,000 or more than 120,000 public chains, plus five with anomalous nucleotide sharing. TCRdb's version of the immuneACCESS table is confined to in-frame rearrangements and falls short of the full clone set. An unresolved V gene accounts for under half of the shortfall where checked; the remainder is of unknown origin. V, J and clone size are those of that table, while D and trimming were read from the DNA. Across this sample there are under 150,000 clones, with roughly four fifths seen only once. Around 1.9% of the sample comes from the top ten.

General findings and caveats noted by the study authors: In a later analysis, several top co-occurrence clusters were reported to appear linked to parvovirus B19, influenza, CMV and Epstein-Barr virus. An earlier analysis of roughly 570 of the donors showed that most TCR beta V segments appeared in productive rearrangements either about 87% or about 30% of the time, which broadly matched IMGT annotations. According to a later analysis, TCR association rates differed among HLA loci, with DRB1 alleles showing the most associated TCRs and HLA-C alleles showing the fewest. Most TCR sequences were seen in very few donors, while some public TCRs were found in many individuals. Because the 87-base-pair reads could not distinguish some IMGT-functional V segments, including TRBV6-2 and TRBV6-3, those segments were excluded. In a later genetic analysis, fewer N-insertions in productive TCRs were reported among donors in an Asian-associated ancestry cluster than the roughly 700-donor mean. A later analysis associated roughly 17,000 TCR beta sequences with specific HLA alleles at a false discovery rate of 0.05. In a later genetic analysis, a missense DCLRE1C variant was associated with V-gene and J-gene trimming of TCR beta chains, and the association was replicated in an independent cohort. For the cohort, immune exposure information was limited to CMV serostatus. The authors suggested that the approach could potentially be extended to other disease states and immunological phenotypes. A group of highly shared sequence variants was considered likely to be a technical artifact of the sequencing pipeline. Presence/absence analyses assumed roughly uniform sequencing depth across donors, an assumption that may not hold. Roughly 15 rarely observed V segments, including chromosome 9 orphons, were excluded from the earlier analysis of about 610 of the donors because counts were too low. In both the original and validation cohorts, the classifier was reported to diagnose cytomegalovirus status with high specificity and sensitivity. When HLA alleles, especially DR and DQ, strongly co-occurred, TCR associations were difficult to assign to individual alleles. A later analysis found that HLA-associated TCR beta chains were more clonally expanded and had lower generation probabilities than equally common non-associated chains. In vitro tests confirmed that a few of the cytomegalovirus-associated TCR beta chains recognize cytomegalovirus antigens. In a later analysis, most CMV-associated TCR beta chains were found to appear HLA-restricted, with HLA associations seemingly driven largely by CMV exposure. The cohort was sequenced for TCR beta chains only, and without alpha or paired-chain data the features that could be detected were limited. The study gave a list of over 150 TCR beta chains associated with cytomegalovirus. A further reported finding was that TCR beta sequences accurately predicted the HLA-A and HLA-B alleles for most subjects in the first cohort. Because HLA typing was missing for some donors at each locus, association tests included only the typed subset. Correlated functional status among segregating V segments might be attributable to linkage disequilibrium, but an unknown experimental factor could not be ruled out.

Note on this clone: Which antigen it targets is not known. Per-base quality was not reported, and no clone a single base away is much larger than it.

Trimming removed 4 bases from V and 7 bases from J; the gene matches leave 14 bases unexplained. Spanning cysteine to phenylalanine, the CDR3 consists of 15 amino acids. The CDR3 DNA has 45 bases and is translated from base 1. Via the germline V gene, CDR1 is SGHRS and CDR2 YFSETQ. The V and J genes are TRBV5-1 and TRBJ2-7; TRBD1 agrees with 7 junctional bases. The receptor was isolated from a woman between 45 and 65 years old in good health and CMV-seronegative. Sequenced sample: PBMCs. The CDR3 corresponds to CASSIRQGSSGEQYF. The sequenced DNA is TGCGCCAGCAGCATCCGACAGGGCTCCTCGGGGGAGCAGTACTTC.